This note documents a single T cell receptor (beta chain) sequence. Its antigen is undetermined. For repertoire sequencing, the TCR beta CDR3 regions were amplified from RNA transcripts. Investigators did first-round RT-PCR with HTBI primers, then second-round multiplex PCR. TCRdb reprocessed the multiplex PCR reads via MiXCR and lists one record per CDR3 protein. In the table there are hundreds of thousands of distinct CDR3 sequences, 45% to 55% of which are singletons. These data originate in a study of Graves' ophthalmopathy and Graves' hyperthyroidism. Looking at the study overall: Upon initial diagnosis and before any treatment, peripheral blood was collected.

Study results and caveats: Most expanded thyroid clonotypes above 0.001 frequency also appeared in blood.

The length of the CDR3 is 13 residues. Germline-derived CDR1 and CDR2 are KGHDR and SFDVKD. V shed 7 bases, J shed 7 bases, and the junction held 5 bases outside the gene matches. Sequences were obtained from peripheral blood. The receptor's source is an adult man with Graves' ophthalmopathy. The chain recombines TRBV24-1 with TRBJ1-5; 8 bases align to TRBD1. The CDR3 is CATSGQGLQPQHF. The CDR3 coding sequence is TGTGCCACCAGCGGACAGGGACTACAGCCCCAGCATTTT.